The following is a TCR beta chain sequence with its context. Naive CD8 populations comprised CD45RO-negative cells positively selected for CCR7, excluding terminally differentiated effector memory CD45RA+ cells. Every contributor of samples was a Caucasian grown-up residing in Nashville, Tennessee. This sample was included in a study of shared clonotypes between healthy human individuals. Each cell subset's genomic DNA was divided evenly among several immunoSEQ plates. Sorted-subset replicate PCR reactions were performed with approximately 200 ng DNA, corresponding to tens of thousands of T cell genomes. Profiled with immunoSEQ multiplex PCR; TCRdb holds only in-frame clones, not every one. The repertoire holds some 580,000 clones, roughly 98% seen once, with 0.3% to 0.35% in the top ten. With 5 bases clipped from V and 4 bases from J, the junction kept 5 bases outside the gene matches. CDR1 is MNHEY and CDR2 is SMNVEV in the germline V gene (reference sequence). This CDR3 spans 15 amino acids.

This clonotype originated in a man in his thirties or forties in good health. The chain combines TRBV27 with TRBJ2-5; TRBD1 matches at 12 bases. The sequencing sample was made of naive CD8+ T cells sorted from blood. In DNA, the CDR3 is TGTGCCAGCAGTGCGGGACAGGGGGCGCGAGAGACCCAGTACTTC. Amino acids: CASSAGQGARETQYF.